The rows below give T cell receptor beta chains drawn from one sample of a study of STAT3 mutations in large granular lymphocyte leukemia. Only in-frame clones appear in the TCRdb table, and some are missing; sequencing was by immunoSEQ multiplex PCR. The top ten hold under 7.5% of the sample, which has about 24,000 clones, 94% seen once. The sequenced sample was peripheral blood mononuclear cells. All receptors derive from a man between 35 and 55 years old with T-cell large granular lymphocyte leukemia. Some clones in this sample may be carry-over from other donors' samples. Each CDR3 is given with its conserved first and last residue. D genes are given only for firm matches. Only part of the rows carry a size: once, few, many, or a class if the clone is expanded.

j_gene: TRBJ1-2
abundance: -
d_gene: -
v_gene: TRBV11-2
CDR3aa: CASSFQGRTYGYTF
CDR3nt: TGTGCCAGCAGCTTTCAGGGACGGACTTATGGCTACACCTTC

j_gene: TRBJ1-1
abundance: -
d_gene: -
v_gene: TRBV5-1
CDR3aa: CASSLQGPNTEAFF
CDR3nt: TGCGCCAGCAGCTTGCAGGGACCGAACACTGAAGCTTTCTTT

j_gene: TRBJ2-3
abundance: -
d_gene: TRBD1
v_gene: TRBV5-4
CDR3aa: CASSLGGQTDTQYF
CDR3nt: TGTGCCAGCAGCTTGGGGGGACAGACAGATACGCAGTATTTT

j_gene: TRBJ1-1
abundance: -
d_gene: -
v_gene: TRBV6-6
CDR3aa: CASTPDGREAFF
CDR3nt: TGTGCCAGCACCCCGGACGGCCGTGAAGCTTTCTTT

j_gene: TRBJ1-2
abundance: -
d_gene: -
v_gene: TRBV5-6
CDR3aa: CASSLVYLAGDYGYTF
CDR3nt: TGTGCCAGCAGCTTGGTATATCTGGCAGGGGACTATGGCTACACCTTC

j_gene: TRBJ2-7
abundance: -
d_gene: -
v_gene: TRBV15
CDR3aa: CATSRDNVGGREQYF
CDR3nt: TGTGCCACCAGCAGAGATAACGTGGGAGGTCGGGAGCAGTACTTC

j_gene: TRBJ1-1
abundance: -
d_gene: -
v_gene: TRBV7-8
CDR3aa: CASSSGLYTEAFF
CDR3nt: TGTGCCAGCAGCTCTGGACTCTACACTGAAGCTTTCTTT

j_gene: TRBJ1-4
abundance: -
d_gene: -
v_gene: TRBV5-6
CDR3aa: CASSSTGDVDEKLFF
CDR3nt: TGTGCCAGCAGCTCGACAGGTGATGTTGATGAAAAACTGTTTTTT

j_gene: TRBJ1-1
abundance: few
d_gene: -
v_gene: TRBV18
CDR3aa: CASSHYGGRENTEAFF
CDR3nt: TGTGCCAGCTCCCACTACGGCGGGCGGGAGAACACTGAAGCTTTCTTT

j_gene: TRBJ1-6
abundance: -
d_gene: TRBD1
v_gene: TRBV27
CDR3aa: CASRETGYSPLHF
CDR3nt: TGTGCCAGCAGGGAGACAGGGTATTCACCCCTCCACTTT

j_gene: TRBJ1-2
abundance: -
d_gene: -
v_gene: TRBV29-1
CDR3aa: CSVEDPKTGWTF
CDR3nt: TGCAGCGTTGAAGATCCTAAGACAGGCTGGACCTTC

j_gene: TRBJ2-1
abundance: -
d_gene: -
v_gene: TRBV7-9
CDR3aa: CALSTGASLYNEQFF
CDR3nt: TGTGCCCTCAGCACGGGGGCGAGCCTCTACAATGAGCAGTTCTTC

j_gene: TRBJ1-1
abundance: -
d_gene: -
v_gene: TRBV19
CDR3aa: CASSIDGRGNTEAFF
CDR3nt: TGTGCCAGTAGTATAGATGGCAGGGGGAACACTGAAGCTTTCTTT

j_gene: TRBJ2-7
abundance: medium-sized
d_gene: -
v_gene: TRBV2
CDR3aa: CASSEGVAQYF
CDR3nt: TGTGCCAGCAGTGAGGGTGTTGCGCAGTACTTC

j_gene: TRBJ1-3
abundance: once
d_gene: -
v_gene: TRBV6-1
CDR3aa: CASSVQPIGNTIYF
CDR3nt: TGTGCCAGCAGTGTACAACCCATCGGAAACACCATATATTTT

j_gene: TRBJ2-2
abundance: -
d_gene: TRBD1
v_gene: TRBV18
CDR3aa: CASSTGQGYTGELFF
CDR3nt: TGTGCCAGCTCAACGGGACAGGGGTACACCGGGGAGCTGTTTTTT

j_gene: TRBJ2-5
abundance: -
d_gene: TRBD2
v_gene: TRBV14
CDR3aa: CASRPAGQETQYF
CDR3nt: TGTGCCAGCAGACCAGCGGGGCAAGAGACCCAGTACTTC

j_gene: TRBJ2-7
abundance: -
d_gene: -
v_gene: TRBV7-9
CDR3aa: CASSFSTGQRRTYEQYF
CDR3nt: TGTGCCAGCAGCTTTAGCACAGGACAGAGGCGTACCTACGAGCAGTACTTC

j_gene: TRBJ1-1
abundance: -
d_gene: -
v_gene: TRBV13
CDR3aa: CASSFVLLTDTEAFF
CDR3nt: TGTGCCAGCAGCTTTGTCTTGTTGACGGACACTGAAGCTTTCTTT

j_gene: TRBJ1-4
abundance: -
d_gene: -
v_gene: TRBV6-5
CDR3aa: CASSRGRDEKLFF
CDR3nt: TGTGCCAGCAGTCGTGGCCGGGATGAAAAACTGTTTTTT

j_gene: TRBJ1-2
abundance: -
d_gene: TRBD1
v_gene: TRBV29-1
CDR3aa: CSVEEQGYGYTF
CDR3nt: TGCAGCGTTGAAGAACAGGGGTATGGCTACACCTTC

j_gene: TRBJ2-5
abundance: -
d_gene: -
v_gene: TRBV10-3
CDR3aa: CAISDGRVGETQYF
CDR3nt: TGTGCCATCAGTGATGGGCGGGTAGGGGAGACCCAGTACTTC

j_gene: TRBJ1-4
abundance: -
d_gene: -
v_gene: TRBV6-5
CDR3aa: CASSYSETGRKLFF
CDR3nt: TGTGCCAGCAGTTACTCGGAGACCGGGCGAAAACTGTTTTTT

j_gene: TRBJ1-1
abundance: -
d_gene: -
v_gene: TRBV19
CDR3aa: CASSTLYGQGRTEAFF
CDR3nt: TGTGCCAGTAGTACGCTTTATGGTCAGGGTCGGACTGAAGCTTTCTTT

j_gene: TRBJ1-1
abundance: -
d_gene: -
v_gene: TRBV13
CDR3aa: CASSPPMNTEAFF
CDR3nt: TGTGCCAGCAGCCCTCCTATGAACACTGAAGCTTTCTTT

j_gene: TRBJ1-2
abundance: -
d_gene: -
v_gene: TRBV18
CDR3aa: CASSPSPGSGGYTF
CDR3nt: TGTGCCAGCTCTCCCAGCCCGGGGAGCGGCGGCTACACCTTC

j_gene: TRBJ2-7
abundance: -
d_gene: TRBD1
v_gene: TRBV7-2
CDR3aa: CASSLGGTVSYEQYF
CDR3nt: TGTGCCAGCAGCTTAGGAGGGACAGTCTCCTACGAGCAGTACTTC

j_gene: TRBJ1-1
abundance: -
d_gene: TRBD1
v_gene: TRBV7-9
CDR3aa: CASSVYRDRDNEAFF
CDR3nt: TGTGCCAGCAGCGTTTACCGGGACAGGGATAATGAAGCTTTCTTT

j_gene: TRBJ1-2
abundance: -
d_gene: -
v_gene: TRBV4-3
CDR3aa: CASSQDWGRADYGYTF
CDR3nt: TGCGCCAGCAGCCAAGATTGGGGCAGGGCTGACTATGGCTACACCTTC

j_gene: TRBJ2-7
abundance: once
d_gene: -
v_gene: TRBV18
CDR3aa: CASSPAGTYEQYF
CDR3nt: TGTGCCAGCTCACCAGCCGGGACTTACGAGCAGTACTTC

j_gene: TRBJ1-4
abundance: -
d_gene: -
v_gene: TRBV25-1
CDR3aa: CASSELGTREKLFF
CDR3nt: TGTGCCAGCAGTGAATTGGGGACACGCGAAAAACTGTTTTTT

j_gene: TRBJ1-3
abundance: -
d_gene: -
v_gene: TRBV18
CDR3aa: CASSLRLTSGNTIYF
CDR3nt: TGTGCCAGCTCACTCCGACTGACCTCTGGAAACACCATATATTTT

j_gene: TRBJ1-2
abundance: -
d_gene: TRBD1
v_gene: TRBV29-1
CDR3aa: CSVNTWTGDYGYTF
CDR3nt: TGCAGCGTTAATACCTGGACAGGGGACTATGGCTACACCTTC

j_gene: TRBJ1-4
abundance: -
d_gene: -
v_gene: TRBV4-1
CDR3aa: CASSQVGGTIEKLFF
CDR3nt: TGCGCCAGCAGCCAAGTCGGGGGAACCATTGAAAAACTGTTTTTT

j_gene: TRBJ2-7
abundance: -
d_gene: -
v_gene: TRBV28
CDR3aa: CASRMNYEQYF
CDR3nt: TGTGCCAGCAGAATGAACTACGAGCAGTACTTC

j_gene: TRBJ2-7
abundance: -
d_gene: -
v_gene: TRBV9
CDR3aa: CASSVEESYEQYF
CDR3nt: TGTGCCAGCAGCGTAGAGGAGTCCTACGAGCAGTACTTC

j_gene: TRBJ2-1
abundance: -
d_gene: -
v_gene: TRBV6-5
CDR3aa: CASIGGPGRNEQFF
CDR3nt: TGTGCCAGCATTGGGGGCCCCGGAAGGAATGAGCAGTTCTTC

j_gene: TRBJ1-2
abundance: -
d_gene: -
v_gene: TRBV6-5
CDR3aa: CASSYDRLRGYTF
CDR3nt: TGTGCCAGCAGTTACGACAGACTTCGGGGCTACACCTTC

j_gene: TRBJ1-2
abundance: -
d_gene: -
v_gene: TRBV4-2
CDR3aa: CASSPNAVYGYTF
CDR3nt: TGTGCCAGCAGCCCCAATGCTGTCTATGGCTACACCTTC

j_gene: TRBJ2-3
abundance: -
d_gene: -
v_gene: TRBV29-1
CDR3aa: CSVEKALGDTQYF
CDR3nt: TGCAGCGTTGAGAAAGCTTTAGGGGATACGCAGTATTTT

j_gene: TRBJ1-1
abundance: -
d_gene: TRBD1
v_gene: TRBV5-1
CDR3aa: CASAHRDRGIMGPHEAFF
CDR3nt: TGCGCCAGCGCCCACCGGGACAGGGGGATAATGGGCCCCCATGAAGCTTTCTTT

j_gene: TRBJ1-6
abundance: -
d_gene: -
v_gene: TRBV25-1
CDR3aa: CATAPEGYYNSPLHF
CDR3nt: TGTGCCACCGCCCCAGAAGGCTACTATAATTCACCCCTCCACTTT

j_gene: TRBJ2-1
abundance: -
d_gene: -
v_gene: TRBV27
CDR3aa: CASWGQYNEQFF
CDR3nt: TGTGCCAGCTGGGGGCAGTACAATGAGCAGTTCTTC

j_gene: TRBJ1-2
abundance: -
d_gene: -
v_gene: TRBV30
CDR3aa: CAWSSTGQGYTF
CDR3nt: TGTGCCTGGAGTTCAACAGGGCAAGGCTACACCTTC

j_gene: TRBJ2-7
abundance: -
d_gene: -
v_gene: TRBV18
CDR3aa: CASSPGLSSYEQYF
CDR3nt: TGTGCCAGCTCCCCAGGGCTGAGCTCCTACGAGCAGTACTTC

j_gene: TRBJ1-6
abundance: -
d_gene: -
v_gene: TRBV4-3
CDR3aa: CASSQDWVGSPLHF
CDR3nt: TGCGCCAGCAGCCAAGACTGGGTAGGGTCACCCCTCCACTTT

j_gene: TRBJ1-1
abundance: -
d_gene: TRBD1
v_gene: TRBV18
CDR3aa: CASSLGQGKETEAFF
CDR3nt: TGTGCCAGCTCACTGGGACAGGGCAAGGAGACTGAAGCTTTCTTT

j_gene: TRBJ2-4
abundance: few
d_gene: TRBD1
v_gene: TRBV2
CDR3aa: CASNPGQGNIQYF
CDR3nt: TGTGCCAGCAACCCGGGACAGGGAAACATTCAGTACTTC

j_gene: TRBJ1-1
abundance: -
d_gene: -
v_gene: TRBV7-9
CDR3aa: CASSLVGVNTEAFF
CDR3nt: TGTGCCAGCAGCTTAGTAGGGGTGAACACTGAAGCTTTCTTT

j_gene: TRBJ2-7
abundance: -
d_gene: TRBD1
v_gene: TRBV18
CDR3aa: CASSPSGTGGFDEQYF
CDR3nt: TGTGCCAGCTCACCATCCGGGACAGGGGGCTTTGACGAGCAGTACTTC

j_gene: TRBJ2-1
abundance: -
d_gene: TRBD2
v_gene: TRBV9
CDR3aa: CASSVFRGSSYNEQFF
CDR3nt: TGTGCCAGCAGCGTATTCCGCGGGAGCTCCTACAATGAGCAGTTCTTC

j_gene: TRBJ2-7
abundance: -
d_gene: -
v_gene: TRBV4-2
CDR3aa: CASSHPRGERGTYEQYF
CDR3nt: TGTGCCAGCAGCCATCCCAGGGGGGAGCGGGGGACTTACGAGCAGTACTTC

j_gene: TRBJ2-3
abundance: -
d_gene: -
v_gene: TRBV28
CDR3aa: CASSPGHLTDTQYF
CDR3nt: TGTGCCAGCAGTCCCGGACACCTCACAGATACGCAGTATTTT

j_gene: TRBJ1-2
abundance: -
d_gene: -
v_gene: TRBV6-5
CDR3aa: CASRPGSYRYGYTF
CDR3nt: TGTGCCAGCAGACCCGGGTCTTACCGATATGGCTACACCTTC

j_gene: TRBJ1-2
abundance: -
d_gene: TRBD1
v_gene: TRBV27
CDR3aa: CASTRTGRVGGYTF
CDR3nt: TGTGCCAGCACCCGGACAGGGCGCGTAGGCGGCTACACCTTC

j_gene: TRBJ1-3
abundance: once
d_gene: -
v_gene: TRBV18
CDR3aa: CASSPPAWTSGNTIYF
CDR3nt: TGTGCCAGCTCACCACCGGCCTGGACGTCGGGAAACACCATATATTTT

j_gene: TRBJ1-1
abundance: -
d_gene: -
v_gene: TRBV7-9
CDR3aa: CASSLLGNTEAFF
CDR3nt: TGTGCCAGCAGCTTATTAGGGAACACTGAAGCTTTCTTT

j_gene: TRBJ1-4
abundance: -
d_gene: TRBD1
v_gene: TRBV14
CDR3aa: CASSLRQGLNEKLFF
CDR3nt: TGTGCCAGCAGCCTTCGACAGGGGCTAAATGAAAAACTGTTTTTT

j_gene: TRBJ1-2
abundance: once
d_gene: -
v_gene: TRBV5-1
CDR3aa: CASSLPAGKSYTF
CDR3nt: TGCGCCAGCAGCCTCCCGGCAGGGAAATCCTACACCTTC